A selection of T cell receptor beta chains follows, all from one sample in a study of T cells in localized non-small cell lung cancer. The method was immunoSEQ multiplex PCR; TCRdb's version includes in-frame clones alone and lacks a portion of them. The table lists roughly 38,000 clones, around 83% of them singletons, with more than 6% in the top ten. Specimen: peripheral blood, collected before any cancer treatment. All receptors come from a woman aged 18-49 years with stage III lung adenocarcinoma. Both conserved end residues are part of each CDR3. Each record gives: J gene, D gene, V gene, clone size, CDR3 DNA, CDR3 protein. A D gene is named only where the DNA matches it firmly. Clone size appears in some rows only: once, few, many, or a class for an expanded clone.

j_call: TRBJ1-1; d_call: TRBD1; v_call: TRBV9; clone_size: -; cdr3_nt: TGTGCCAGCAGCGTAAACCGGGACAGGATATTGACTGAAGCTTTCTTT; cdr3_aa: CASSVNRDRILTEAFF
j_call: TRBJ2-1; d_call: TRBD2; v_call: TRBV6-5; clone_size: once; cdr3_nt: TGTGCCAGCAGTTACGATGGACTAGCGTCCAATGAGCAGTTCTTC; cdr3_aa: CASSYDGLASNEQFF
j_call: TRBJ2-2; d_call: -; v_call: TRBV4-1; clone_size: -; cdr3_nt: TGCGCCAGCAGCCAATTGGCACAGAACACCGGGGAGCTGTTTTTT; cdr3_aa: CASSQLAQNTGELFF
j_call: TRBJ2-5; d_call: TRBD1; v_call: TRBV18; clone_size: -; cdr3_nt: TGTGCCAGCTCGCCCGGGACAGGGGGCACCCAGTACTTC; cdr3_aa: CASSPGTGGTQYF
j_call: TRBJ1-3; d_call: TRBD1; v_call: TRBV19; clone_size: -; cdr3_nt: TGTGCCAGTAGTCTGACCACACCGGGACAGGAAGCTGGAAACACCATATATTTT; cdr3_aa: CASSLTTPGQEAGNTIYF
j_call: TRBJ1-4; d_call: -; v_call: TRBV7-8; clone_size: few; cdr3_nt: TGTGCCAGCAGCTTAGGTCTGAGAAATGAAAAACTGTTTTTT; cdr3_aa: CASSLGLRNEKLFF
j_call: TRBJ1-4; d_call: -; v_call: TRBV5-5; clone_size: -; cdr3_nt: TGTGCCAGCAGTTCCGGGACAAAAGACGAAAAACTGTTTTTT; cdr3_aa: CASSSGTKDEKLFF
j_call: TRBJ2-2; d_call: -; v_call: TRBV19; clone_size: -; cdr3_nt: TGTGCCAGTAGGTCAGGACCCGCGGGGAGGATCGGGGAGCTGTTTTTT; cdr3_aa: CASRSGPAGRIGELFF
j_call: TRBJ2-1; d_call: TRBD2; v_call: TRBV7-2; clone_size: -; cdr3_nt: TGTGCCAGCAGCTCCGGCCGACTAGCGGGGGGCAATGAGCAGTTCTTC; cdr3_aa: CASSSGRLAGGNEQFF
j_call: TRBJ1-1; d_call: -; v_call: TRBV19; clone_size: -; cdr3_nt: TGTGCCAGTAGTCGTTCGGGGTGGTTGAACACTGAAGCTTTCTTT; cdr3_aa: CASSRSGWLNTEAFF
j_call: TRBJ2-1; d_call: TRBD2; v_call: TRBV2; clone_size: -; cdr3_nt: TGTGCCAGCAGTGATATAGCGGGGGGGCCTGGGAATGAGCAGTTCTTC; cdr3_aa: CASSDIAGGPGNEQFF
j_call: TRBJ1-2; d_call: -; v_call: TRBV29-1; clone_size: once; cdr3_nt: TGCAGCGTTGAAGAGGGCGGGGGAAAGAACTATGGCTACACCTTC; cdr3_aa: CSVEEGGGKNYGYTF
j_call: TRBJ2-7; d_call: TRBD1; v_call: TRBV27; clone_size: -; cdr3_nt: TGTGCCAGCAGTTCAAAACGACAGGGGCGCCCCTACGAGCAGTACTTC; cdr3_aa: CASSSKRQGRPYEQYF
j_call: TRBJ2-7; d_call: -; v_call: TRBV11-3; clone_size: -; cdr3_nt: TGTGCCAGCAGCCAAATGGGGGGCTCCTACGAGCAGTACTTC; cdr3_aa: CASSQMGGSYEQYF
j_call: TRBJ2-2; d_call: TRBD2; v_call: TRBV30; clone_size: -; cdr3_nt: TGTGCCTGGAGTGTAGGGTTCCAGGGAGGGACCGGGGAGCTGTTTTTT; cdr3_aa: CAWSVGFQGGTGELFF
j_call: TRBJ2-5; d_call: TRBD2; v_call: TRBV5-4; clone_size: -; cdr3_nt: TGTGCCTGGGGGCTAGCGGGCACTCAAGAGACCCAGTACTTC; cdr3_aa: CAWGLAGTQETQYF
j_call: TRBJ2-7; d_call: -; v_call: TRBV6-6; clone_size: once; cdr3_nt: TGTGCCAGCAGTGGACCAGGCAGCTCCCCCTACGAGCAGTACTTC; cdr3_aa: CASSGPGSSPYEQYF
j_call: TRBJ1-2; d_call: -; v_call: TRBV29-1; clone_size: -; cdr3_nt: TGCAGCGTTGAAGCTGGGAGGGGCGGCTACACCTTC; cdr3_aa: CSVEAGRGGYTF
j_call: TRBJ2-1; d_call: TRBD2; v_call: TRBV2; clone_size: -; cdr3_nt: TGTGCCAGCAGACCCGGGGGGGCGAATGAGCAGTTCTTC; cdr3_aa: CASRPGGANEQFF
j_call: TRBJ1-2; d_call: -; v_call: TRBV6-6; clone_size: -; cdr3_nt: TGTGCCAGCAGTTATTGGCGGGGGCGCCTGGGCTACACCTTC; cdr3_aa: CASSYWRGRLGYTF
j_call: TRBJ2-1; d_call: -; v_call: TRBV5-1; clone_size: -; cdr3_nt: TGCGCCAGCAGCTGGGGGGACGGATACAATGAGCAGTTCTTC; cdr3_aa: CASSWGDGYNEQFF
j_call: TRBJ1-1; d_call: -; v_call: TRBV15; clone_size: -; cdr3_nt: TGTGCCACCAGCAGCCCCTGGGGGCTTGAAGCTTTCTTT; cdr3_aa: CATSSPWGLEAFF
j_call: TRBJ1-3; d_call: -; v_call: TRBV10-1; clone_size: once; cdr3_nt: TGCGCCAGCAGTGATGACCTTACGTGGGGGGGCGGAAACACCATATATTTT; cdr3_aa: CASSDDLTWGGGNTIYF
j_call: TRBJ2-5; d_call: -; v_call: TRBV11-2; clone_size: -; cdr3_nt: TGTGCCAGCAGCTTATGGGTGGAGGAGACCCAGTACTTC; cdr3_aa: CASSLWVEETQYF
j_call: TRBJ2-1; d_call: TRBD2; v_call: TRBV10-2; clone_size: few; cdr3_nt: TGCGCCAGCACTCAAAGGGCGGGGGCCTACAATGAGCAGTTCTTC; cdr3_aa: CASTQRAGAYNEQFF
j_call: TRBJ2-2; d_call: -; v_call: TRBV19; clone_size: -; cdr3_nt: TGTGCCAGTAGTGGGCGGACAGAAAACACCGGGGAGCTGTTTTTT; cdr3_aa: CASSGRTENTGELFF
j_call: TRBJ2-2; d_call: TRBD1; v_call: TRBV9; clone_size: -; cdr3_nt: TGTGCCAGCAGCGCAGGGGGAACGAACACCGGGGAGCTGTTTTTT; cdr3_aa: CASSAGGTNTGELFF
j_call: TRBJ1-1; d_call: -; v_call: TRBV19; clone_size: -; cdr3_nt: TGTGCCAGTTTCGGAGACCTTGCTACCTTT; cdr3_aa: CASFGDLATF
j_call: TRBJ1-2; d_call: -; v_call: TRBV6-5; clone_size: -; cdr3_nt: TGTGCCAGCAGTTACTCACGGGGCCGGTATGGCTACACCTTC; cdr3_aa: CASSYSRGRYGYTF
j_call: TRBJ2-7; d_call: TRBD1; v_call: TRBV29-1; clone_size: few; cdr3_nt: TGCAGCGGACGACAGGGCTCCTACGAGCAGTACTTC; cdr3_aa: CSGRQGSYEQYF
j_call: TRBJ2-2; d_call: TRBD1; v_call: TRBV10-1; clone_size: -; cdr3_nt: TGCGCCAGCAGTGACGGGGACAGGGTGTTCACCGGGGAGCTGTTTTTT; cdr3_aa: CASSDGDRVFTGELFF
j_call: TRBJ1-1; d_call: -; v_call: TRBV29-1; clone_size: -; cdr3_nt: TGCAGCGTCCCCCGGCAGCTGAACACTGAAGCTTTCTTT; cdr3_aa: CSVPRQLNTEAFF
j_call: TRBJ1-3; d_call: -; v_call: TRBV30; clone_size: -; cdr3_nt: TGTGCCTGGAGGAACCCGGGGAGCAACACCATATATTTT; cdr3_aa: CAWRNPGSNTIYF
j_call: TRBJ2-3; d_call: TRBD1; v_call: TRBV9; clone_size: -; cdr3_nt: TGTGCCAGCAGCGTGGGGACAGCGAGCACAGATACGCAGTATTTT; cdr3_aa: CASSVGTASTDTQYF
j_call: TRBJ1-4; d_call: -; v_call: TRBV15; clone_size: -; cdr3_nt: TGTGCCACCAGCCCCCCTGGGCAGGCCCTTAATGAAAAACTGTTTTTT; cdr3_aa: CATSPPGQALNEKLFF
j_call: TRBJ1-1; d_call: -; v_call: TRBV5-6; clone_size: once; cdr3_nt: TGTGCCAGCCCACTCCGGGGGGGCCCTCCGAACACTGAAGCTTTCTTT; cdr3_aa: CASPLRGGPPNTEAFF
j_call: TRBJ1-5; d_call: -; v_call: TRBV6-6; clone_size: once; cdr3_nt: TGTGCCAGCAGTAATGACGCTTTCAATCAGCCCCAGCATTTT; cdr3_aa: CASSNDAFNQPQHF
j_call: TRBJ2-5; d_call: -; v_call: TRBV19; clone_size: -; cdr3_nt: TGTGCCACCGCCAAGCTAGAGACCCAGTACTTC; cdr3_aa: CATAKLETQYF
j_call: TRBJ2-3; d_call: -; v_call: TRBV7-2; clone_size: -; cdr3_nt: TGTGCCAGCAGCCCCGGGACCCAGAATACGCAGTATTTT; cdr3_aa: CASSPGTQNTQYF